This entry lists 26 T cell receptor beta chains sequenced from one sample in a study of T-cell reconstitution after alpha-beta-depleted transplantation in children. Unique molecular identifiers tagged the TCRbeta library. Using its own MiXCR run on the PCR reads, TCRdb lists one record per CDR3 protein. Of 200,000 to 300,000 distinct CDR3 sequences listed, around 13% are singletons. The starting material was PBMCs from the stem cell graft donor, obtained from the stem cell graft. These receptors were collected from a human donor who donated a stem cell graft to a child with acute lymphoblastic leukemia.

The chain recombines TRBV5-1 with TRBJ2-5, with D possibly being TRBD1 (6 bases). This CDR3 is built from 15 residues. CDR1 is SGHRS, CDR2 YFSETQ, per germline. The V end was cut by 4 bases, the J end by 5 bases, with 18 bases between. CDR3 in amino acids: CASSQSPLRGETQYF. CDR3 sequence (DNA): TGCGCCAGCAGCCAATCTCCCTTAAGGGGGGAGACCCAGTACTTC.

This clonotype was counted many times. The CDR3 reads CASSSRDRGSSGANVLTF. CDR3 in DNA: TGCGCCAGCAGCTCTCGGGACAGGGGGTCCTCTGGGGCCAACGTCCTGACTTTC. This chain links TRBV5-1 with TRBJ2-6; 11 bases fit TRBD1. In germline, CDR1 is SGHRS, CDR2 YFSETQ. After removal of 3 bases from V and 0 bases from J, the junction contained 5 bases not matched to a gene. This CDR3 has 18 residues.

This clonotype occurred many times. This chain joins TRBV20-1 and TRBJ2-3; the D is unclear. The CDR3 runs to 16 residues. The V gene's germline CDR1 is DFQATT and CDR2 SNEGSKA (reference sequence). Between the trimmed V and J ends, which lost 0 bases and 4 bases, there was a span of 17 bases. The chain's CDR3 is CSARDGASWAPDTQYF. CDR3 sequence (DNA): TGCAGTGCTAGAGATGGAGCTAGTTGGGCCCCAGATACGCAGTATTTT.

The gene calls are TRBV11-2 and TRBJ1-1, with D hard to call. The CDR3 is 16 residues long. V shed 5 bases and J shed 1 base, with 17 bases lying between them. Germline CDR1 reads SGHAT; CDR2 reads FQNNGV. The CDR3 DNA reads TGTGCCAGCAGCGCCCACCAAGCACGGAGGAACACTGAAGCTTTCTTT. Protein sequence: CASSAHQARRNTEAFF.

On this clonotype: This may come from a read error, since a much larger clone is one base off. The DNA for the CDR3 is TGTGCCAGCAGCTCCGGGACCCAGCAAGCGACCCAGTACTTC. Protein sequence: CASSSGTQQATQYF. This rearrangement joins TRBV7-8 to TRBJ2-5, with D possibly called TRBD1 or TRBD2 (5 bases each). The CDR3 spans 14 residues. Germline CDR1 is SGHVS and CDR2 is FQNEAQ.

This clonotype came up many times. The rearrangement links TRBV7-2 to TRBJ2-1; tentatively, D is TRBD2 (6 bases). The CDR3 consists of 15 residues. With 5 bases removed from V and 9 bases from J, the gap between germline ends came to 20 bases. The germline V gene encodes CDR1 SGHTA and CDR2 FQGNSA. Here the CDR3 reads CASSPRGKGGSEQFF. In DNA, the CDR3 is TGTGCCAGCAGCCCCCGGGGGAAGGGAGGTAGTGAGCAGTTCTTC.

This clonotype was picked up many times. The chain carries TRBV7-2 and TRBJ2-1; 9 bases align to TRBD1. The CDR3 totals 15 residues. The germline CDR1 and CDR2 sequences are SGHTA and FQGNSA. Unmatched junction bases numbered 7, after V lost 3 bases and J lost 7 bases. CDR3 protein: CASSFLGTGTNEQFF. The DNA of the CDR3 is TGTGCCAGCAGCTTCTTGGGGACAGGGACAAATGAGCAGTTCTTC. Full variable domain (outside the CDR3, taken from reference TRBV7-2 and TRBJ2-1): GAGVSQSPSNKVTEKGKDVELRCDPISGHTALYWYRQSLGQGLEFLIYFQGNSAPDKSGLPSDRFSAERTGGSVSTLTIQRTQQEDSAVYLCASSFLGTGTNEQFFGPGTRLTVL.

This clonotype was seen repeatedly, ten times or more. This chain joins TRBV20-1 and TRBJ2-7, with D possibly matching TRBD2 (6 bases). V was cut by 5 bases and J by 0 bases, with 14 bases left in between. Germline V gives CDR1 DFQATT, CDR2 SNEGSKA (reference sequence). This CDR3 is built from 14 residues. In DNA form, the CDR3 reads TGCAGTGCTGATAGCGGAGAGGACTCCTACGAGCAGTACTTC. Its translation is CSADSGEDSYEQYF.

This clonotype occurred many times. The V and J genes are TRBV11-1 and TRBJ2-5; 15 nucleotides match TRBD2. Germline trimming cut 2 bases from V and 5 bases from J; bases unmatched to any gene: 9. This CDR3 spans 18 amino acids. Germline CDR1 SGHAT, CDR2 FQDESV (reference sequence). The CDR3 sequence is CASSLRRTSGRAAETQYF. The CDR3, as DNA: TGTGCCAGCAGCTTACGTCGGACTAGCGGGAGGGCCGCGGAGACCCAGTACTTC. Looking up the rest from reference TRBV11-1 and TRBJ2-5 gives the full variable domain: EAEVAQSPRYKITEKSQAVAFWCDPISGHATLYWYRQILGQGPELLVQFQDESVVDDSQLPKDRFSAERLKGVDSTLKIQPAELGDSAMYLCASSLRRTSGRAAETQYFGPGTRLLVL.

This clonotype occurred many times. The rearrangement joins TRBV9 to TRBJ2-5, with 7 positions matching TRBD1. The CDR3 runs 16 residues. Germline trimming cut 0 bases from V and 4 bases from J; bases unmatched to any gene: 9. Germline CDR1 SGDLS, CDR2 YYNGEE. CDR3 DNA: TGTGCCAGCAGCGTAGATGACAGGGAATTTGGAGAGACCCAGTACTTC. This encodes CASSVDDREFGETQYF.

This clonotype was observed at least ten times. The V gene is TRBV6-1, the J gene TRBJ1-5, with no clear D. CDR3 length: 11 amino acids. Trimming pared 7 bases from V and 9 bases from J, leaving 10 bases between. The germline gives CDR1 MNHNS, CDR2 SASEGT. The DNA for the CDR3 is TGTGCCAGCACTTCGGGCGGGCCCCAGCATTTT. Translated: CASTSGGPQHF.

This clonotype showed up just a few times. The chain's CDR3 is CASSLASLSHGYTF. CDR3 in DNA: TGTGCCAGCAGCTTAGCCTCGCTTTCCCATGGCTACACCTTC. The genes are TRBV7-9 and TRBJ1-2; D remains ambiguous. The CDR3 is made up of 14 amino acids. Per the germline V gene, CDR1 is SEHNR and CDR2 is FQNEAQ (reference sequence). With 0 bases removed from V and 6 bases from J, the gap between germline ends came to 11 bases.

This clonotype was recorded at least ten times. CDR3 DNA: TGTGCCACCCGGCAGGGAGTGTTGGAGCAGTACTTC. This sequence encodes CATRQGVLEQYF. V gene TRBV6-2 or TRBV6-3 combines with J gene TRBJ2-7; D is possibly TRBD1 or TRBD2 (5 bases each). Deletions cut 10 bases from V and 7 bases from J, with 17 bases between. The CDR3 is 12 amino acids. Germline V gene data show CDR1 as MNHEY and CDR2 as SVGEGT.

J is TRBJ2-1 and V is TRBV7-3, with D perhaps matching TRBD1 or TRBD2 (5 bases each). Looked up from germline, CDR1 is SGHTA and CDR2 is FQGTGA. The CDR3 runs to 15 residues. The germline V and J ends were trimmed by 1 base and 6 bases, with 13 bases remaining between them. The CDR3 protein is CASSLIGTFGNEQFF. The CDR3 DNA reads TGTGCCAGCAGCTTAATAGGGACCTTCGGCAATGAGCAGTTCTTC.

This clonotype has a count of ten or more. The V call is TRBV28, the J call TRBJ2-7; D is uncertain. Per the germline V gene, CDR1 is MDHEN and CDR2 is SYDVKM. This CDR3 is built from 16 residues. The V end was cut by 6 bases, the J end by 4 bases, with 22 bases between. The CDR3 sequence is CASSFDRPPLSYEQYF. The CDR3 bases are TGTGCCAGCAGCTTTGACCGACCTCCCCTGTCTTACGAGCAGTACTTC. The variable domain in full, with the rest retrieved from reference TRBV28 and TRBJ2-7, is DVKVTQSSRYLVKRTGEKVFLECVQDMDHENMFWYRQDPGLGLRLIYFSYDVKMKEKGDIPEGYSVSREKKERFSLILESASTNQTSMYLCASSFDRPPLSYEQYFGPGTRLTVT.

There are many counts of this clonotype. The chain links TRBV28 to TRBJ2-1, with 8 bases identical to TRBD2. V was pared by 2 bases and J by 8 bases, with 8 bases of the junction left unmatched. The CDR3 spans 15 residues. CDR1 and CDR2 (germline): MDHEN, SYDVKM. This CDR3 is CASSLPSGGQHEQFF. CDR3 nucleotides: TGTGCCAGCAGTTTACCGTCGGGGGGGCAGCATGAGCAGTTCTTC.

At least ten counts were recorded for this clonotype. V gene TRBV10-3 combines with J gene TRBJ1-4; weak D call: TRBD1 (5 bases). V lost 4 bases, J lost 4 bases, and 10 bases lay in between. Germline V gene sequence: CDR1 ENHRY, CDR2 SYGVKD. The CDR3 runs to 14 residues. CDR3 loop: CAISGGPHNEKLFF. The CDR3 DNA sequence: TGTGCCATCAGTGGGGGACCTCATAATGAAAAACTGTTTTTT.

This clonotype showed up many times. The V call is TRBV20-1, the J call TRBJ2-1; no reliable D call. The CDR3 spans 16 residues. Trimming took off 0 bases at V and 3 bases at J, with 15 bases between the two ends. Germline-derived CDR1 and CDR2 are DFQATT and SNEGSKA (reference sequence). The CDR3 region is CSARDSRADSYNEQFF. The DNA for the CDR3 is TGCAGTGCTAGAGATTCTAGGGCAGATAGCTACAATGAGCAGTTCTTC.

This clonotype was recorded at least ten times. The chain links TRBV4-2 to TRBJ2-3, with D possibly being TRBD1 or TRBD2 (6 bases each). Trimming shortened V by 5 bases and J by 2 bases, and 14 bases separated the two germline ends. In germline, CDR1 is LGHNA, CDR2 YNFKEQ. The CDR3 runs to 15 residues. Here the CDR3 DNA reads TGTGCCAGCAGCATACGCAGGGGACTCACAGATACGCAGTATTTT. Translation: CASSIRRGLTDTQYF.

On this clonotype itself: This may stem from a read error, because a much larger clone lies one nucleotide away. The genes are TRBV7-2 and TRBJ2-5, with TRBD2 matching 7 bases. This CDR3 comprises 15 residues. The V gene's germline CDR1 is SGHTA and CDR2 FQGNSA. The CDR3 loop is CASILLGGTEETQCF. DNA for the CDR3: TGTGCCAGCATCCTCCTCGGGGGGACTGAAGAGACCCAGTGCTTC. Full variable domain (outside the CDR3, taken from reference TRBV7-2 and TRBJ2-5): GAGVSQSPSNKVTEKGKDVELRCDPISGHTALYWYRQSLGQGLEFLIYFQGNSAPDKSGLPSDRFSAERTGGSVSTLTIQRTQQEDSAVYLCASILLGGTEETQCFGPGTRLLVL.

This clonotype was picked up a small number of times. In DNA, the CDR3 is TGTGCCAGCACTCGCCTAGCGGGAGGACGCGCAGACTACGAGCAGTACTTC. Its protein is CASTRLAGGRADYEQYF. The genes are TRBV2 and TRBJ2-7, with 11 bases lining up with TRBD2. CDR3 size: 17 residues. Germline trimming cut 7 bases from V and 3 bases from J; bases unmatched to any gene: 14. Germline V gene lookup returns CDR1 SNHLY and CDR2 FYNNEI.

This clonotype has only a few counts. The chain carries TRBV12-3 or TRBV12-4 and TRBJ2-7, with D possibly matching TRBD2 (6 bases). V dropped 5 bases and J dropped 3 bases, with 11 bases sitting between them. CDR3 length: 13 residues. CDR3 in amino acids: CASSLGLHYEQYF. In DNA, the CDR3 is TGTGCCAGCAGTCTGGGACTCCACTACGAGCAGTACTTC.

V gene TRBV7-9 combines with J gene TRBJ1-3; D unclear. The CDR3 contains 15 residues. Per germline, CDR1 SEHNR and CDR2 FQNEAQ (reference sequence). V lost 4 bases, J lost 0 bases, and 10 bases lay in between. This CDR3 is CASSYIPDSGNTIYF. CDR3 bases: TGTGCCAGCAGCTATATCCCCGACTCTGGAAACACCATATATTTT.

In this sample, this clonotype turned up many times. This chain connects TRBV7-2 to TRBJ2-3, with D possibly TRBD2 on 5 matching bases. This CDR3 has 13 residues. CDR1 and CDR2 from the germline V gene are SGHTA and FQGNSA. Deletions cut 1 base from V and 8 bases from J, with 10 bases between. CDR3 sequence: CASSLDGRSTQYF. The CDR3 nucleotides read TGTGCCAGCAGCTTAGATGGGAGAAGTACGCAGTATTTT. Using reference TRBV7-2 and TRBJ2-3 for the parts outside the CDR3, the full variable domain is GAGVSQSPSNKVTEKGKDVELRCDPISGHTALYWYRQSLGQGLEFLIYFQGNSAPDKSGLPSDRFSAERTGGSVSTLTIQRTQQEDSAVYLCASSLDGRSTQYFGPGTRLTVL.

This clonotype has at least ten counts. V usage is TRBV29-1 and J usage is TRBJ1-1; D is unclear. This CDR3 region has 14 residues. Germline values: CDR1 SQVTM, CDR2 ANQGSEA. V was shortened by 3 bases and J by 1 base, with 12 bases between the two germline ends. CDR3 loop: CSVEMSRGNTEAFF. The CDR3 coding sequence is TGCAGCGTTGAGATGTCACGAGGGAACACTGAAGCTTTCTTT.

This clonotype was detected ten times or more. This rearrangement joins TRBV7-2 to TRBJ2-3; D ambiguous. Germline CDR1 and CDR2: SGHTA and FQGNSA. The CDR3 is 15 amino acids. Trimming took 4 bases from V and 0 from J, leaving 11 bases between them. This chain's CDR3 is CASSSELQSTDTQYF. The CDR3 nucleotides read TGTGCCAGCAGCTCCGAACTACAGAGCACAGATACGCAGTATTTT.